The rows below give T cell receptor beta chains drawn from one sample of a study of T-cell memory formation after mild COVID-19. One entry per CDR3 protein, called by TCRdb with MiXCR from the 5' RACE reads. The sample includes 540,000 or so distinct CDR3 sequences, about 20% seen only once; the top ten take about 12%. Sequencing was carried out using PBMCs or a T cell subset sorted from them (not recorded which). The receptors shown here come from an adult woman who had mild COVID-19 (a few samples of this study predate the infection). Cell type and time point are not known. CDR3s include the opening cysteine and the closing phenylalanine or tryptophan. Fields, in order: J gene, D gene, clone size, V gene, CDR3 DNA, CDR3 protein. D genes are given only for firm matches. Only part of the rows carry a size: once, few, many, or a class if the clone is expanded.

j_gene: TRBJ2-1
d_gene: TRBD2
abundance: NA
v_gene: TRBV7-7
CDR3nt: TGTGCTAGCAGCTTAAATCATGCGGGAGGTGAGCAGTTCTTC
CDR3aa: CASSLNHAGGEQFF

j_gene: TRBJ2-1
d_gene: NA
abundance: few
v_gene: TRBV5-6
CDR3nt: TGTGCCAGCAGCCCCCGACAGGGAGGGTATTACAATGAGCAGTTCTTC
CDR3aa: CASSPRQGGYYNEQFF

j_gene: TRBJ2-3
d_gene: TRBD2
abundance: NA
v_gene: TRBV29-1
CDR3nt: TGCAGCGTTCCGACTAGCGGAACCACAGATACGCAGTATTTT
CDR3aa: CSVPTSGTTDTQYF

j_gene: TRBJ2-1
d_gene: TRBD1
abundance: NA
v_gene: TRBV24-1
CDR3nt: TGTGCCACCAGTTCCGGGACAGGGGATGAGCAGTTCTTC
CDR3aa: CATSSGTGDEQFF

j_gene: TRBJ2-5
d_gene: TRBD1
abundance: NA
v_gene: TRBV2
CDR3nt: TGTGCCAGCGCAAGGACAGGGGGGGAGACCCAGTACTTC
CDR3aa: CASARTGGETQYF

j_gene: TRBJ2-5
d_gene: TRBD2
abundance: many
v_gene: TRBV25-1
CDR3nt: TGTGCCAGCAGTCCTGGGGGGGAAAGAGCCCAAGAGACCCAGTACTTC
CDR3aa: CASSPGGERAQETQYF

j_gene: TRBJ2-3
d_gene: NA
abundance: few
v_gene: TRBV5-4
CDR3nt: TGTGCCAGCAGCTTGCGTGTTTTTGAGACAGATACGCAGTATTTT
CDR3aa: CASSLRVFETDTQYF

j_gene: TRBJ2-4
d_gene: TRBD1
abundance: few
v_gene: TRBV12-3/TRBV12-4
CDR3nt: TGTGCCAGCAGTCTAACAGGGGAGAGAGGCATTCAGTACTTC
CDR3aa: CASSLTGERGIQYF

j_gene: TRBJ2-7
d_gene: TRBD1
abundance: few
v_gene: TRBV24-1
CDR3nt: TGTGCCACCAGTGGTCCGGGACAGGGCTCTTTGCAGTACTTC
CDR3aa: CATSGPGQGSLQYF

j_gene: TRBJ2-2
d_gene: TRBD1
abundance: NA
v_gene: TRBV18
CDR3nt: TGTGCCAGCTCACCAGACAGGACAGGGGGCACCGGGGAGCTGTTTTTT
CDR3aa: CASSPDRTGGTGELFF

j_gene: TRBJ1-2
d_gene: NA
abundance: NA
v_gene: TRBV7-9
CDR3nt: TGTGCCAGCAGCTTAGTGGGAACGAAGCACTATGGCTACACCTTC
CDR3aa: CASSLVGTKHYGYTF

j_gene: TRBJ2-7
d_gene: NA
abundance: few
v_gene: TRBV5-1
CDR3nt: TGCGCCAGCAGCCGCTGGACAGAGGCCTACGAGCAGTACTTC
CDR3aa: CASSRWTEAYEQYF

j_gene: TRBJ2-7
d_gene: NA
abundance: few
v_gene: TRBV11-2
CDR3nt: TGTGCCAGCAGCTTGGGATCTGAGGGGTACTACGAGCAGTACTTC
CDR3aa: CASSLGSEGYYEQYF

j_gene: TRBJ1-3
d_gene: TRBD1
abundance: few
v_gene: TRBV10-3
CDR3nt: TGTGCCATCAGTGAGTCCGTTCAGGGGGCCCGAGGAAACACCATATATTTT
CDR3aa: CAISESVQGARGNTIYF

j_gene: TRBJ1-3
d_gene: NA
abundance: NA
v_gene: TRBV5-5
CDR3nt: TGTGCCAGCAGCTACCGGGGCACCTCCTCTGGAAACACCATATATTTT
CDR3aa: CASSYRGTSSGNTIYF

j_gene: TRBJ2-1
d_gene: NA
abundance: NA
v_gene: TRBV6-1
CDR3nt: TGTGCCAGCATGGGGCAGGCAATCCTAAATGAGCAGTTCTTC
CDR3aa: CASMGQAILNEQFF

j_gene: TRBJ1-1
d_gene: TRBD1
abundance: NA
v_gene: TRBV10-3
CDR3nt: TGTGCCATCAGTCCCCGGACAGGTAACACTGAAGCTTTCTTT
CDR3aa: CAISPRTGNTEAFF

j_gene: TRBJ2-1
d_gene: NA
abundance: few
v_gene: TRBV29-1
CDR3nt: TGCAGCGTTGACAGGGCTAGTAGCTACAATGAGCAGTTCTTC
CDR3aa: CSVDRASSYNEQFF

j_gene: TRBJ2-3
d_gene: TRBD1
abundance: NA
v_gene: TRBV5-1
CDR3nt: TGCGCCAGCAGCTACGGACAGGGTGTAGATACGCAGTATTTT
CDR3aa: CASSYGQGVDTQYF

j_gene: TRBJ2-5
d_gene: NA
abundance: few
v_gene: TRBV4-1
CDR3nt: TGCGCCAGCAGCCGCCGTTTTGCGGTCCCCCAAGAGACCCAGTACTTC
CDR3aa: CASSRRFAVPQETQYF

j_gene: TRBJ2-2
d_gene: NA
abundance: few
v_gene: TRBV7-9
CDR3nt: TGTGCCAGCAGCTTAGTGGAGGGTGGACTCCGTGGAATAGAGCTGTTTTTT
CDR3aa: CASSLVEGGLRGIELFF

j_gene: TRBJ2-7
d_gene: TRBD1
abundance: NA
v_gene: TRBV6-1
CDR3nt: TGTGCCAGCAGTGAAGCGATGGACAGGGGGTCCCCCTACGAGCAGTACTTC
CDR3aa: CASSEAMDRGSPYEQYF

j_gene: TRBJ2-1
d_gene: NA
abundance: NA
v_gene: TRBV12-3/TRBV12-4
CDR3nt: TGTGCCAGCACTTCGGAGGGGGTCTTACAGGATGAGCAGTTCTTC
CDR3aa: CASTSEGVLQDEQFF

j_gene: TRBJ2-7
d_gene: NA
abundance: NA
v_gene: TRBV5-1
CDR3nt: TGCGCCAGCAGCGAGGTGGGGGGCTCCGTTCCCTACGAGCAGTACTTC
CDR3aa: CASSEVGGSVPYEQYF

j_gene: TRBJ1-5
d_gene: NA
abundance: NA
v_gene: TRBV20-1
CDR3nt: TGCAGTGCTAGATCCTGGACAGCTTCGGGTCAGCCCCAGCATTTT
CDR3aa: CSARSWTASGQPQHF

j_gene: TRBJ2-3
d_gene: TRBD2
abundance: few
v_gene: TRBV7-6
CDR3nt: TGTGCCAGCAGCTGGACTAGCGGGACAGATACGCAGTATTTT
CDR3aa: CASSWTSGTDTQYF

j_gene: TRBJ2-5
d_gene: TRBD2
abundance: NA
v_gene: TRBV3-1
CDR3nt: TGTGCCAGCAGCCAACATAGCGGGGGGGCGAGCCAAGAGACCCAGTACTTC
CDR3aa: CASSQHSGGASQETQYF

j_gene: TRBJ1-2
d_gene: TRBD1
abundance: NA
v_gene: TRBV7-8
CDR3nt: TGTGCCAGCAGCGACGCCGGTCAGGGGGGGGCTAACTATGGCTACACCTTC
CDR3aa: CASSDAGQGGANYGYTF

j_gene: TRBJ2-2
d_gene: NA
abundance: few
v_gene: TRBV5-5
CDR3nt: TGTGCCAGCAGCAATAGCCAAGGTCGGGGGGAGCTGTTTTTT
CDR3aa: CASSNSQGRGELFF

j_gene: TRBJ1-2
d_gene: NA
abundance: many
v_gene: TRBV27
CDR3nt: TGTGCCAGCAGTTCCCACTTAACAGGGTATGGCTACACCTTC
CDR3aa: CASSSHLTGYGYTF

j_gene: TRBJ1-5
d_gene: NA
abundance: NA
v_gene: TRBV30
CDR3nt: TGTGCCTGGAGTGGGGGGTATGGCAATCAGCCCCAGCATTTT
CDR3aa: CAWSGGYGNQPQHF

j_gene: TRBJ2-1
d_gene: NA
abundance: few
v_gene: TRBV9
CDR3nt: TGTGCCAGCAGTATCAACCCCGGGGAGCCCGGGAACAATGAGCAGTTCTTC
CDR3aa: CASSINPGEPGNNEQFF

j_gene: TRBJ2-7
d_gene: TRBD2
abundance: NA
v_gene: TRBV5-1
CDR3nt: TGCGCCAGCACCCCCGTCGGGGGGGCCGGGAACGAGCAGTACTTC
CDR3aa: CASTPVGGAGNEQYF

j_gene: TRBJ2-7
d_gene: TRBD2
abundance: few
v_gene: TRBV5-1
CDR3nt: TGCGCCAGCAGTAAGGCGGGAGCGGGGGCCTACGAGCAGTACTTC
CDR3aa: CASSKAGAGAYEQYF

j_gene: TRBJ2-1
d_gene: NA
abundance: few
v_gene: TRBV7-8
CDR3nt: TGTGCCAGCAGCTTAGCGCAGAATGAGCAGTTCTTC
CDR3aa: CASSLAQNEQFF

j_gene: TRBJ1-1
d_gene: NA
abundance: NA
v_gene: TRBV9
CDR3nt: TGTGCCAGCAGCGTAGGCATAAACACTGAAGCTTTCTTT
CDR3aa: CASSVGINTEAFF

j_gene: TRBJ2-1
d_gene: NA
abundance: NA
v_gene: TRBV12-3/TRBV12-4
CDR3nt: TGTGCCAGCAGTCTAGCCGCCCAATACAATGAGCAGTTCTTC
CDR3aa: CASSLAAQYNEQFF

j_gene: TRBJ2-1
d_gene: NA
abundance: NA
v_gene: TRBV29-1
CDR3nt: TGCAGCGTCCCATTGGGGCAGTTGGATGAGCAGTTCTTC
CDR3aa: CSVPLGQLDEQFF

j_gene: TRBJ1-5
d_gene: TRBD1
abundance: few
v_gene: TRBV2
CDR3nt: TGTGCCAGCAGTGAAGAGGGACAGGGGGCTTATCAGCCCCAGCATTTT
CDR3aa: CASSEEGQGAYQPQHF

j_gene: TRBJ2-3
d_gene: TRBD2
abundance: few
v_gene: TRBV6-6
CDR3nt: TGTGCCAGCAGTCTTTCGGGACTAGCGGGACCCTCGGATACGCAGTATTTT
CDR3aa: CASSLSGLAGPSDTQYF

j_gene: TRBJ2-5
d_gene: NA
abundance: few
v_gene: TRBV9
CDR3nt: TGTGCCAGCAGCGTAGACGGTCGTCAGGCGGAGACCCAGTACTTC
CDR3aa: CASSVDGRQAETQYF